Presented here are 29 T cell receptor beta chains from one specimen sequenced in a study of chemoradiotherapy in HPV16-positive cancers. Sequencing was performed with immunoSEQ multiplex PCR; in TCRdb, only in-frame clones are kept and a portion is missing. Of 40,000 to 65,000 clones in the sample, around 90% are singletons; the top ten hold about 3.5%. This material consisted of blood, taken from a patient who underwent chemoradiotherapy. The receptors here all came from a human donor with HPV-associated anogenital cancer.

The V call is TRBV28, the J call TRBJ1-5; D not resolved. This CDR3 contains 13 residues. Trimming left V 5 bases short and J 1 base short, with 6 bases between. Germline V lookup: CDR1 MDHEN, CDR2 SYDVKM. The CDR3 region is CASSPDSNQPQHF. CDR3 DNA: TGTGCCAGCAGTCCCGACAGCAATCAGCCCCAGCATTTT.

The chain links TRBV18 to TRBJ1-5; possible D gene TRBD1, 5 bases. Between the trimmed V and J ends, which lost 4 bases and 2 bases, there was a span of 12 bases. This CDR3 region has 15 residues. Germline loops: CDR1 KGHSH, CDR2 LQKENI. The CDR3 DNA reads as TGTGCCAGCTCACTCTTTTCGGGGGGCAATCAGCCCCAGCATTTT. It yields the protein CASSLFSGGNQPQHF.

The V call is TRBV11-2, the J call TRBJ1-1; D not resolved. Per the germline V gene, CDR1 is SGHAT and CDR2 is FQNNGV. The CDR3 length is 14 residues. With 4 bases removed from V and 1 base from J, the gap between germline ends came to 10 bases. In DNA, the CDR3 is TGTGCCAGCAGCTCCTTGTCACGGAACACTGAAGCTTTCTTT. Protein sequence: CASSSLSRNTEAFF.

V gene TRBV4-2 combines with J gene TRBJ2-5, with TRBD2 matching over 9 bases. Gene TRBJ2-7 matches the end of the DNA better, so the J call may be wrong. CDR3 length: 16 amino acids. Germline V gene data show CDR1 as LGHNA and CDR2 as YNFKEQ. CDR3 sequence: CASSRDGRGGSYEQYF. The CDR3 DNA follows: TGTGCCAGCAGCCGCGATGGGCGGGGGGGCTCCTACGAGCAGTACTTC.

The chain carries TRBV27 and TRBJ2-6; the D is unclear. The CDR3 has 15 residues. Germline V lookup: CDR1 MNHEY, CDR2 SMNVEV (reference sequence). The V end lost 4 bases, the J end lost 2 bases, and 9 bases lay between the germline ends. CDR3 sequence (DNA): TGTGCCAGCAGTTCGCCCAGTGCTGGGGCCAACGTCCTGACTTTC. Translated: CASSSPSAGANVLTF.

The chain has TRBV7-2 and TRBJ1-1; D gene unclear. Germline V gives CDR1 SGHTA, CDR2 FQGNSA. The CDR3 is 14 residues long. V was clipped by 5 bases and J by 3 bases, with 13 bases between them. The CDR3 bases are TGTGCCAGCAGCCCCCCTAACCTGGACACTGAAGCTTTCTTT. This translates into CASSPPNLDTEAFF.

The chain employs TRBV4-2 and TRBJ2-3; 10 nucleotides line up with TRBD2. V shed 0 bases and J 5 bases; nucleotides not matched to a gene: 5. This CDR3 has 16 amino acids. Germline V gene sequence: CDR1 LGHNA, CDR2 YNFKEQ. The CDR3 loop reads CASSQELAGGQDTQYF. CDR3 bases: TGTGCCAGCAGCCAAGAGTTAGCGGGGGGTCAAGATACGCAGTATTTT.

The CDR3 loop reads CASSSVIAEAFF. The CDR3 DNA reads as TGTGCCAGCAGTTCTGTGATAGCTGAAGCTTTCTTT. The V and J genes are TRBV6-5 and TRBJ1-1; D remains unclear. Germline CDR1 and CDR2: MNHEY and SVGAGI. This CDR3 contains 12 residues. The ends were cut back, 4 bases at V and 6 bases at J, with 9 bases in the middle.

The CDR3 coding sequence is TGTGCCTGGAGTGTATGGGGGAGCACTGAAGCTTTCTTT. It specifies CAWSVWGSTEAFF. The chain links TRBV30 to TRBJ1-1, with D possibly being TRBD1 (5 bases). The length of the CDR3 is 13 residues. Deletions cut 0 bases from V and 4 bases from J, with 9 bases between. Per the germline V gene, CDR1 is GTSNPN and CDR2 is SVGIG (reference sequence).

V and J are TRBV11-2 and TRBJ1-2; 7 positions match TRBD1. The CDR3 contains 15 residues. The V gene end was trimmed by 0 bases and the J gene end by 2 bases; junction bases not matched to a gene: 3. Germline V gene data show CDR1 as SGHAT and CDR2 as FQNNGV. CDR3 sequence: CASSLEGRGNYGYTF. The CDR3 nucleotides are TGTGCCAGCAGCTTAGAGGGCAGGGGGAACTATGGCTACACCTTC.

This clone was recorded only once. The chain carries TRBV30 and TRBJ2-7, with D unclear. From germline, CDR1 is GTSNPN and CDR2 SVGIG (reference sequence). This CDR3 comprises 12 residues. V was pared by 0 bases and J by 3 bases, with 6 bases between. CDR3 coding DNA: TGTGCCTGGAGTGTAATGGGCTACGAGCAGTACTTC. Protein: CAWSVMGYEQYF.

This chain links TRBV7-2 with TRBJ2-5; D gene unclear. In germline, CDR1 is SGHTA, CDR2 FQGNSA. The length of the CDR3 is 12 residues. V was clipped by 5 bases and J by 4 bases, with 8 bases between them. The CDR3 coding sequence is TGTGCCAGCAGCCGGGTAGGAGAGACCCAGTACTTC. It specifies CASSRVGETQYF.

The gene calls are TRBV19 and TRBJ2-1; TRBD2 agrees at 7 bases. The CDR3 contains 15 residues. Trimming took 7 bases from V and 2 from J; bases not matched to a gene: 8. In germline, CDR1 is LNHDA, CDR2 SQIVND (reference sequence). DNA of the CDR3: TGTGCCAGTATAGAGCGGGGCAGTACCTACAATGAGCAGTTCTTC. Amino acids: CASIERGSTYNEQFF.

The CDR3 coding sequence is TGTGCCATCAGTGAGCCGAGTGGGGGACTAACGAACACCGGGGAGCTGTTTTTT. Translation gives CAISEPSGGLTNTGELFF. The rearrangement uses TRBV10-3 and TRBJ2-2, with 7 positions matching TRBD2. This CDR3 is 18 amino acids long. V was pared by 2 bases and J by 0 bases, with 9 bases of the junction left unmatched. The germline V gene encodes CDR1 ENHRY and CDR2 SYGVKD.

This clone was seen a few times. V usage is TRBV7-3 and J usage is TRBJ2-1, with D possibly TRBD1 on 5 matching bases. The V end lost 4 bases, the J end lost 5 bases, and 9 bases lay between the germline ends. The CDR3 sequence is 13 residues long. Germline V lookup: CDR1 SGHTA, CDR2 FQGTGA. The chain's CDR3 is CASSWGGNNEQFF. For the CDR3, the DNA is TGTGCCAGCAGCTGGGGCGGAAACAATGAGCAGTTCTTC.

The genes are TRBV30 and TRBJ2-1; the match to TRBD2 covers 9 bases. V trimming: 2 bases; J trimming: 2 bases; junction bases outside the gene matches: 7. This CDR3 region has 16 residues. Germline V CDR1 and CDR2: GTSNPN, SVGIG (reference sequence). The DNA for the CDR3 is TGTGCCTGGAGTCCCCCTCGCGGGGGGGCCTACAATGAGCAGTTCTTC. Translation: CAWSPPRGGAYNEQFF.

The V gene is TRBV18, the J gene TRBJ1-3; D unresolved. Germline CDR1 reads KGHSH; CDR2 reads LQKENI. V was trimmed by 2 bases and J by 0 bases, leaving 11 bases between them. This CDR3 has 16 residues. CDR3 protein: CASSPEATYSGNTIYF. CDR3 in DNA: TGTGCCAGCTCACCAGAAGCCACATACTCTGGAAACACCATATATTTT.

The rearrangement links TRBV12-5 to TRBJ2-1; TRBD1 matches 9 bases. The V and J ends lost 2 bases and 12 bases, in that order; junction bases with no gene match: 14. This CDR3 is 16 amino acids long. From germline, CDR1 is LGHNT and CDR2 FRNRAP. CDR3 in amino acids: CASGLPGGDREALQFF. CDR3 DNA: TGTGCTAGTGGTTTGCCAGGGGGGGACAGGGAGGCCTTGCAGTTCTTC. Looking up the rest from reference TRBV12-5 and TRBJ2-1 gives the full variable domain: DARVTQTPRHKVTEMGQEVTMRCQPILGHNTVFWYRQTMMQGLELLAYFRNRAPLDDSGMPKDRFSAEMPDATLATLKIQPSEPRDSAVYFCASGLPGGDREALQFFGPGTRLTVL.

The chain couples TRBV2 to TRBJ1-1; TRBD1 might be the D (5 bases). CDR3 length: 13 amino acids. Germline V lookup: CDR1 SNHLY, CDR2 FYNNEI. Trimming cost V 6 bases and J 5 bases, with 13 bases left between them. This chain's CDR3 is CASSLGLQTEAFF. CDR3 bases: TGTGCCAGCAGCCTGGGACTTCAGACTGAAGCTTTCTTT.

The chain uses TRBV7-2 and TRBJ2-1, with 10 bases identical to TRBD1. The germline V gene encodes CDR1 SGHTA and CDR2 FQGNSA. The CDR3 loop spans 14 amino acids. Unmatched junction bases numbered 11, after V lost 11 bases and J lost 7 bases. The CDR3: CAHSRGQGTNEQFF. The CDR3 DNA follows: TGTGCCCATTCCCGGGGACAGGGGACAAATGAGCAGTTCTTC. The full variable domain, completed using reference TRBV7-2 and TRBJ2-1, is GAGVSQSPSNKVTEKGKDVELRCDPISGHTALYWYRQSLGQGLEFLIYFQGNSAPDKSGLPSDRFSAERTGGSVSTLTIQRTQQEDSAVYLCAHSRGQGTNEQFFGPGTRLTVL.

The chain employs TRBV6-6 and TRBJ2-3; D is unresolved. The CDR3 has 15 residues. Trimming stripped 3 bases from V and 2 bases from J, with 12 bases between. Germline CDR1 reads MNHNY; CDR2 reads SVGAGI (reference sequence). The CDR3: CASSYQASTTDTQYF. The CDR3 DNA follows: TGTGCCAGCAGTTATCAGGCGTCCACCACAGATACGCAGTATTTT.

The chain recombines TRBV7-2 with TRBJ2-5, with TRBD2 as a possible D gene (6 bases). The CDR3 consists of 12 residues. Germline lookup yields CDR1 SGHTA and CDR2 FQGNSA. V was clipped by 3 bases and J by 7 bases, with 9 bases between them. The CDR3 DNA reads TGTGCCAGCAGCTTGGAGGGTTGGACCCAGTACTTC. This encodes CASSLEGWTQYF. The full variable domain, rest sourced from reference TRBV7-2 and TRBJ2-5, is GAGVSQSPSNKVTEKGKDVELRCDPISGHTALYWYRQSLGQGLEFLIYFQGNSAPDKSGLPSDRFSAERTGGSVSTLTIQRTQQEDSAVYLCASSLEGWTQYFGPGTRLLVL.

This chain links TRBV6-5 with TRBJ1-2; 7 bases align to TRBD1. The CDR3 totals 15 residues. The germline V gene has CDR1 MNHEY and CDR2 SVGAGI. V was pared by 5 bases and J by 1 base, with 7 bases of the junction left unmatched. CDR3 coding DNA: TGTGCCAGCAGTGGAGGGGACAGACTTAACTATGGCTACACCTTC. Translating it yields CASSGGDRLNYGYTF.

The rearrangement joins TRBV30 to TRBJ2-3; tentatively, D is TRBD1 or TRBD2 (6 bases each). CDR3 length equals 12 residues. Germline CDR1 is GTSNPN and CDR2 is SVGIG (reference sequence). Between the trimmed V and J ends, which lost 2 bases and 6 bases, there was a span of 9 bases. DNA of the CDR3: TGTGCCTGGAGTTTAGGGGGGGATACGCAGTATTTT. It specifies CAWSLGGDTQYF.

The chain has TRBV6-5 and TRBJ2-7; 9 bases are a match to TRBD1. The length of the CDR3 is 13 residues. Per germline, CDR1 MNHEY and CDR2 SVGAGI. V lost 6 bases, J lost 5 bases, and 5 bases stayed unmatched. The DNA for the CDR3 is TGTGCCAGCAGCCGGACAGGGGCCCACGAGCAGTACTTC. Protein sequence: CASSRTGAHEQYF.

The chain links TRBV5-4 to TRBJ2-5; a weak D match, TRBD1 (5 bases). Per germline, CDR1 SGHNT and CDR2 YYREEE (reference sequence). The CDR3 runs to 13 residues. V lost 5 bases and J 3 bases, leaving 11 bases between the germline ends. In nucleotides, the CDR3 is TGTGCCAGCAGGCAGGGAATCGAAGAGACCCAGTACTTC. Its protein product is CASRQGIEETQYF.

V usage is TRBV15 and J usage is TRBJ1-2, with 9 bases fitting TRBD1. The germline V gene has CDR1 LNHNV and CDR2 YYDKDF (reference sequence). After removal of 1 base from V and 4 bases from J, the junction contained 4 bases not matched to a gene. This CDR3 region has 15 residues. CDR3 residues: CATSRATGGTYGYTF. The CDR3 DNA follows: TGTGCCACCAGCAGAGCCACAGGGGGCACCTATGGCTACACCTTC.

The J gene is TRBJ2-7, the V gene TRBV11-2; D is ambiguous. CDR1 is SGHAT and CDR2 is FQNNGV in the germline V gene. CDR3 length equals 16 residues. Trimming removed 2 bases at V and 0 bases at J, with 14 bases between. CDR3 bases: TGTGCCAGCAGCTTATTTGTAGGCAGGTTCTCCTACGAGCAGTACTTC. Translating it yields CASSLFVGRFSYEQYF.

V usage is TRBV7-4 and J usage is TRBJ2-7; no definite D call. Germline assignment: CDR1 SGHVT and CDR2 SQSDAQ. The CDR3 is 14 residues long. The V and J ends lost 1 base and 1 base respectively, with 8 bases between them. CDR3 nucleotides: TGTGCCAGCAGCTTAGGGAAAGCTTCCTACGAGCAGTACTTC. Its protein product is CASSLGKASYEQYF.